Presented here are 21 T cell receptor beta chains from one specimen sequenced in a study of CXCR3-negative and CXCR3-positive naive CD8 T cells. General study points: TRB CDR3 hydrophobicity was greater in CXCR3-positive naive cells than in CXCR3-negative naive cells.

The study made its TRB cDNA libraries by 5' RACE, adding UMI labels. TCRdb reprocessed the 5' RACE reads and reports one entry per CDR3 protein, with no DNA. The sample table includes 130,000 to 150,000 distinct CDR3 sequences. Antigens for these TCRs are unknown. The sample taken for sequencing was naive CXCR3+ CD8+ T cells from blood. The sample's subset: CD45RO-CCR7+CD27+CD95- naive CD8+ T cells expressing CXCR3 (TNR3+). The receptor set was obtained from a human donor in good health. Some clones in this sample may be carry-over from other donors' samples.

The chain links TRBV5-4 to TRBJ2-7; TCRdb selects TRBD2, and the lack of DNA leaves this call unchecked. From germline, CDR1 is SGHNT and CDR2 YYREEE (reference sequence). The CDR3 covers 16 residues. The CDR3 protein is CASSLPGTSGTYEQYF.

This chain's CDR3 is CASSPGTRGQETQYF. The chain has TRBV5-1 and TRBJ2-5; TCRdb designates TRBD2, a call that cannot be tested without DNA. The CDR3 extends over 15 amino acids. CDR1 is SGHRS, CDR2 YFSETQ, per germline.

This chain links TRBV20-1 with TRBJ2-3; TCRdb returns TRBD2, unconfirmable since there is no DNA. The CDR3 sequence is 14 residues long. The germline V gene has CDR1 DFQATT and CDR2 SNEGSKA (reference sequence). This CDR3 reads CSATPRDYRNTQYF.

The chain has TRBV20-1 and TRBJ2-7; TCRdb indicates TRBD2, and absent DNA this call remains unverified. The CDR3 is made up of 15 amino acids. CDR1 is DFQATT, CDR2 SNEGSKA, per germline (reference sequence). The CDR3: CSATGTSGSSYEQYF.

This chain uses TRBV15 with TRBJ1-2. CDR3 size: 15 residues. Germline V CDR1 and CDR2: LNHNV, YYDKDF (reference sequence). The CDR3 is CATSPPPALGYGYTF.

The rearrangement uses TRBV14 and TRBJ2-5; absent DNA, TCRdb's TRBD1 call cannot be checked. Germline V gene sequence: CDR1 SGHDN, CDR2 FVKESK. The CDR3 sequence is 14 residues long. Here the CDR3 reads CASSGDRLQETQYF.

The gene calls are TRBV7-6 and TRBJ1-1. Per germline, CDR1 SGHVS and CDR2 FNYEAQ. The CDR3 contains 14 residues. CDR3 sequence: CASSPMGGAVEAFF.

This sequence joins TRBV4-1 and TRBJ2-1; the TCRdb call, TRBD2, lacks DNA for checking. The germline V gene encodes CDR1 MGHRA and CDR2 YSYEKL. The CDR3 spans 19 residues. This CDR3 reads CASSQATSGASSSYNEQFF.

The V and J genes are TRBV7-7 and TRBJ2-7; the D gene TCRdb calls, TRBD1, cannot be checked with no DNA. Germline assignment: CDR1 SSHAT and CDR2 FNYEAQ (reference sequence). The CDR3 is 15 residues long. This CDR3 is CASSPGVGSLYEQYF.

The rearrangement joins TRBV9 to TRBJ1-6; the D call from TCRdb, TRBD1, cannot be confirmed without DNA. The CDR3 sequence is 14 residues long. From germline, CDR1 is SGDLS and CDR2 YYNGEE. The CDR3 sequence is CASSVGGGNSPLHF. The full variable domain, in which reference TRBV9 and TRBJ1-6 provide the parts outside the CDR3, is DSGVTQTPKHLITATGQRVTLRCSPRSGDLSVYWYQQSLDQGLQFLIQYYNGEERAKGNILERFSAQQFPDLHSELNLSSLELGDSALYFCASSVGGGNSPLHFGNGTRLTVT.

The chain has TRBV30 and TRBJ1-2; the TCRdb D gene call, TRBD1, has no DNA to confirm it. CDR1 is GTSNPN, CDR2 SVGIG, per germline (reference sequence). The CDR3 totals 12 residues. CDR3 region: CAWWTGGPGYTF.

This sequence joins TRBV7-6 and TRBJ2-3; checking the TCRdb D call of TRBD2 is not possible without DNA. The length of the CDR3 is 18 residues. Germline-derived CDR1 and CDR2 are SGHVS and FNYEAQ. The CDR3 sequence: CASSSSGFDASGTDTQYF.

The chain employs TRBV4-3 and TRBJ1-1; with no DNA, the TCRdb D assignment of TRBD1 cannot be verified. CDR1 and CDR2 from the germline V gene are LGHNA and YSLEER. The CDR3 is 17 residues long. The CDR3 sequence: CASSQGQGEFVDTEAFF.

The CDR3 protein is CASRRGVYGYTF. This sequence joins TRBV10-2 and TRBJ1-2. This CDR3 has 12 residues. Germline V gene lookup returns CDR1 WSHSY and CDR2 SAAADI.

J is TRBJ2-2 and V is TRBV12-3 or TRBV12-4; TCRdb outputs TRBD1, but without DNA this stays unchecked. CDR3 length: 15 residues. CDR3 sequence: CASSFGTTNTGELFF.

V gene TRBV29-1 combines with J gene TRBJ2-2. CDR3 length equals 12 residues. Germline V gene sequence: CDR1 SQVTM, CDR2 ANQGSEA. CDR3 residues: CSVELDTGELFF.

The V and J genes are TRBV4-2 and TRBJ2-4; TCRdb selects TRBD2, and the lack of DNA leaves this call unchecked. This CDR3 is built from 15 residues. CDR1 is LGHNA, CDR2 YNFKEQ, per germline. The CDR3 is CASSQDSGGSNIQYF.

The J gene is TRBJ1-4, the V gene TRBV7-9; TCRdb's D call, TRBD1, is unchecked because there is no DNA. Germline-derived CDR1 and CDR2 are SEHNR and FQNEAQ (reference sequence). This CDR3 is 14 amino acids long. The CDR3 spells CASSLDRNYEKLFF. Supplemented by reference TRBV7-9 and TRBJ1-4, the full variable domain reads DTGVSQNPRHKITKRGQNVTFRCDPISEHNRLYWYRQTLGQGPEFLTYFQNEAQLEKSRLLSDRFSAERPKGSFSTLEIQRTEQGDSAMYLCASSLDRNYEKLFFGSGTQLSVL.

V usage is TRBV28 and J usage is TRBJ2-4; TCRdb calls TRBD1, which cannot be checked without DNA. The V gene's germline CDR1 is MDHEN and CDR2 SYDVKM. There are 17 residues in the CDR3. The chain's CDR3 is CASSFDRDGRTKNIQYF.

This rearrangement joins TRBV25-1 to TRBJ1-2; absent DNA, TCRdb's TRBD1 call cannot be checked. Germline V lookup: CDR1 MGHDK, CDR2 SYGVNS. There are 13 residues in the CDR3. CDR3 protein: CASSGTGPYGYTF.

The CDR3 region is CASGTLFRDQYF. The chain couples TRBV7-8 to TRBJ2-5; without DNA, the TCRdb call of TRBD1 cannot be checked. This CDR3 region has 12 residues. CDR1 is SGHVS, CDR2 FQNEAQ, per germline.